This passage covers 14 T cell receptor beta chains from one sample sequenced in a study of T cells in localized non-small cell lung cancer. Here immunoSEQ multiplex PCR was the method, and the copy in TCRdb shows in-frame clones only, minus some. Of 6,300 or so clones listed, 14% to 15% are singletons. The specimen comprised normal lung tissue next to the tumor, sampled before any cancer treatment. The receptor source for this set is a male donor at least 60 years old with stage II squamous cell lung carcinoma.

Within the sample, this clone is medium-sized (0.01 to 0.1%). The chain has TRBV6-8 and TRBJ2-5; possible D gene TRBD2, 6 bases. The CDR3 runs 14 residues. Looked up from germline, CDR1 is MNHGY and CDR2 is SAAAGT. Trimming stripped 5 bases from V and 2 bases from J, with 12 bases between. The CDR3 reads CASSTGTQQETQYF. The DNA of the CDR3 is TGTGCCAGCAGTACCGGGACTCAACAAGAGACCCAGTACTTC.

This clone ranks as medium-sized. The V and J genes are TRBV11-3 and TRBJ1-1, with D tentatively TRBD1 (5 bases). From germline, CDR1 is SGHNT and CDR2 YENEEA. With 5 bases removed from V and 8 bases from J, the gap between germline ends came to 18 bases. The CDR3 totals 14 residues. CDR3: CASSQGAGPEEAFF. The CDR3 nucleotides are TGTGCCAGCAGCCAAGGGGCAGGGCCCGAGGAAGCTTTCTTT. Filled out from reference TRBV11-3 and TRBJ1-1, the complete variable domain reads EAGVVQSPRYKIIEKKQPVAFWCNPISGHNTLYWYLQNLGQGPELLIRYENEEAVDDSQLPKDRFSAERLKGVDSTLKIQPAELGDSAVYLCASSQGAGPEEAFFGQGTRLTVV.

This chain uses TRBV30 with TRBJ1-2; D is uncertain. The CDR3 is 15 amino acids. Trimming removed 5 bases from V and 7 bases from J, with 23 bases in between. The germline V gene encodes CDR1 GTSNPN and CDR2 SVGIG (reference sequence). DNA for the CDR3: TGTGCCTGGGTTGTAACCGGGAGCGGGCCCCTTGGCTACACCTTC. Protein: CAWVVTGSGPLGYTF.

V usage is TRBV29-1 and J usage is TRBJ1-2, with D tentatively TRBD1 (6 bases). CDR1 SQVTM and CDR2 ANQGSEA come from the germline V gene. The CDR3 contains 14 residues. Trimming stripped 4 bases from V and 5 bases from J, with 17 bases between. The CDR3 here is CSVGRGEVWYGYTF. For the CDR3, the DNA is TGCAGCGTTGGCAGGGGCGAGGTTTGGTATGGCTACACCTTC.

This clone was counted between two and nine times. The chain couples TRBV11-3 to TRBJ2-7, with 7 bases that match TRBD2. The CDR3 spans 14 residues. Per germline, CDR1 SGHNT and CDR2 YENEEA. J gave up 0 bases and V 5 bases, and 4 bases lay outside the gene matches. Here the CDR3 reads CASSQSGNSYEQYF. Written as DNA, the CDR3 is TGTGCCAGCAGCCAGAGCGGGAACTCCTACGAGCAGTACTTC. Variable domain in full (rest from reference TRBV11-3 and TRBJ2-7): EAGVVQSPRYKIIEKKQPVAFWCNPISGHNTLYWYLQNLGQGPELLIRYENEEAVDDSQLPKDRFSAERLKGVDSTLKIQPAELGDSAVYLCASSQSGNSYEQYFGPGTRLTVT.

By share, this clone counts as large. The CDR3 sequence: CASSARQGETEAFF. The CDR3 DNA follows: TGTGCCAGCAGCGCTCGACAGGGCGAGACTGAAGCTTTCTTT. The chain uses TRBV9 and TRBJ1-1; 7 bases agree with TRBD1. V was clipped by 3 bases and J by 5 bases; unmatched bases: 7. The V gene's germline CDR1 is SGDLS and CDR2 YYNGEE. The CDR3 is made up of 14 amino acids.

The J gene is TRBJ1-3, the V gene TRBV29-1; no firm D call. V was shortened by 1 base and J by 8 bases, with 9 bases between the two germline ends. This CDR3 has 12 amino acids. Germline assignment: CDR1 SQVTM and CDR2 ANQGSEA. CDR3 DNA: TGCAGCGTTGAAGCAGGCGGACACACCATATATTTT. This codes for CSVEAGGHTIYF.

The rearrangement links TRBV5-1 to TRBJ2-2, with 8 positions matching TRBD1. The J segment lost 7 bases and the V segment lost 0 bases, leaving 8 bases of the junction unmatched. Germline V gene sequence: CDR1 SGHRS, CDR2 YFSETQ. There are 16 residues in the CDR3. The CDR3 region has the DNA TGCGCCAGCAGCTTGGGTCAGGGGGCGAGTGTCGGGGAGCTGTTTTTT. This gives the protein CASSLGQGASVGELFF.

This clone was found a few times. CDR3 DNA sequence: TGTGCCAGCAGTTCACTCCCGGGGTCCGAGCAGTTCTTC. Translating gives CASSSLPGSEQFF. The chain joins TRBV6-8 to TRBJ2-1; tentative D call: TRBD2 (5 bases). V shed 4 bases and J shed 10 bases, with 14 bases lying between them. Germline V gene data show CDR1 as MNHGY and CDR2 as SAAAGT. The CDR3 length is 13 residues.

This clone was detected a few times. This chain uses TRBV6-8 with TRBJ2-5, with 16 bases that match TRBD2. Germline V lookup: CDR1 MNHGY, CDR2 SAAAGT. This CDR3 is built from 16 residues. V shed 6 bases and J 4 bases; nucleotides not matched to a gene: 5. CDR3 sequence (DNA): TGTGCCAGCAGGGGGACTAGCGGGAGGGCCGTAGAGACCCAGTACTTC. Translation gives CASRGTSGRAVETQYF.

This rearrangement joins TRBV18 to TRBJ1-3; maybe TRBD1 (6 bases). The CDR3 spans 16 residues. CDR1 is KGHSH, CDR2 LQKENI, per germline. Trimming pared 5 bases from V and 0 bases from J, leaving 14 bases between. This CDR3 reads CASSGQKRGSGNTIYF. The CDR3, as DNA: TGTGCCAGCTCAGGACAGAAGAGGGGCTCTGGAAACACCATATATTTT.

This clone has a single count. V and J are TRBV19 and TRBJ1-2, with D perhaps TRBD1 (5 bases). The CDR3 loop spans 14 amino acids. Germline CDR1 and CDR2: LNHDA and SQIVND (reference sequence). V gave up 0 bases and J gave up 8 bases, with 13 bases separating them. The CDR3 DNA reads as TGTGCCAGTAGTATAGACCGGGGGTCTGAAGGCTACACCTTC. It encodes CASSIDRGSEGYTF. Full variable domain (outside the CDR3, taken from reference TRBV19 and TRBJ1-2): DGGITQSPKYLFRKEGQNVTLSCEQNLNHDAMYWYRQDPGQGLRLIYYSQIVNDFQKGDIAEGYSVSREKKESFPLTVTSAQKNPTAFYLCASSIDRGSEGYTFGSGTRLTVV.

This clone came up a few times. The rearrangement joins TRBV19 to TRBJ2-5; 7 bases agree with TRBD1. CDR1 LNHDA and CDR2 SQIVND come from the germline V gene (reference sequence). J was trimmed by 4 bases and V by 5 bases; bases with no gene match: 4. The CDR3 has 13 amino acids. The CDR3, as DNA: TGTGCCAGTAGTGCAGGGGGTGTAGAGACCCAGTACTTC. It translates to CASSAGGVETQYF. The full variable domain, completed using reference TRBV19 and TRBJ2-5, is DGGITQSPKYLFRKEGQNVTLSCEQNLNHDAMYWYRQDPGQGLRLIYYSQIVNDFQKGDIAEGYSVSREKKESFPLTVTSAQKNPTAFYLCASSAGGVETQYFGPGTRLLVL.

The V gene is TRBV12-5, the J gene TRBJ2-5, with D unclear. V dropped 6 bases and J dropped 5 bases, with 7 bases sitting between them. Germline V gene lookup returns CDR1 LGHNT and CDR2 FRNRAP. This CDR3 has 11 amino acids. CDR3 sequence: CASGPRETQYF. For the CDR3, the DNA is TGTGCTAGTGGCCCTCGGGAGACCCAGTACTTC.